Following are 15 T cell receptor beta chains from one sample sequenced in a study of blood T cell repertoires in COVID-19. Assay used: immunoSEQ multiplex PCR; TCRdb lists only in-frame clones, some missing. Of some 330,000 clones listed, more than 75% are singletons. Sequenced sample: PBMCs or T cells enriched from blood (not recorded which). Receptors originate from a man under 40 who had recovered from COVID-19.

The count of this clone is one. The J gene is TRBJ1-2, the V gene TRBV5-1, with D perhaps matching TRBD1 (6 bases). Trimming took off 6 bases at V and 3 bases at J, with 12 bases between the two ends. CDR3 size: 13 residues. Germline V gene sequence: CDR1 SGHRS, CDR2 YFSETQ. Here the CDR3 DNA reads TGCGCCAGCACCCCGGACAGTTACTATGGCTACACCTTC. It specifies CASTPDSYYGYTF.

The count of this clone is one. This chain links TRBV18 with TRBJ2-1, with TRBD1 identical over 8 bases. There are 14 residues in the CDR3. From germline, CDR1 is KGHSH and CDR2 LQKENI. The V segment lost 5 bases and the J segment 10 bases; nucleotides outside the gene matches: 10. The CDR3 protein is CASSVQDRAQEQFF. For the CDR3, the DNA is TGTGCCAGCTCAGTCCAGGACAGGGCTCAGGAGCAGTTCTTC.

The V call is TRBV3-1 (or the pseudogene TRBV3-2), the J call TRBJ2-1; a possible D gene is TRBD1 (6 bases). V was shortened by 3 bases and J by 7 bases, with 16 bases between the two germline ends. The CDR3 sequence is 15 residues long. Germline V gene data show CDR1 as LGHDT and CDR2 as YNNKEL (reference sequence). This CDR3 reads CASSQLRQARNEQFF. DNA for the CDR3: TGTGCCAGCAGCCAGTTAAGACAGGCTAGGAATGAGCAGTTCTTC.

This clone was counted only a few times. The CDR3 here is CASSLHSTSYEQYF. CDR3 nucleotide sequence: TGCGCCAGCAGCTTGCACTCGACTTCCTACGAGCAGTACTTC. The rearrangement links TRBV5-1 to TRBJ2-7; no clear D gene. The germline CDR1 and CDR2 sequences are SGHRS and YFSETQ. This CDR3 has 14 residues. Trimming left V 1 base short and J 1 base short, with 9 bases between.

This chain joins TRBV5-1 and TRBJ2-5, with 12 bases fitting TRBD2. The germline V gene encodes CDR1 SGHRS and CDR2 YFSETQ. V lost 2 bases to trimming and J lost 0 bases; unmatched junction nucleotides: 2. The length of the CDR3 is 16 residues. In nucleotides, the CDR3 is TGCGCCAGCAGCTTCGGACTAGCGGGGAACCAAGAGACCCAGTACTTC. As protein: CASSFGLAGNQETQYF.

This clone has only one observation. This chain uses TRBV4-1 with TRBJ2-3, with D possibly matching TRBD2 (6 bases). Per germline, CDR1 MGHRA and CDR2 YSYEKL. The CDR3 runs 16 residues. Deletions cut 3 bases from V and 3 bases from J, with 16 bases between. CDR3 DNA: TGCGCCAGCAGCCAGGAGGTGGGAGGCAGGACAGATACGCAGTATTTT. The encoded protein is CASSQEVGGRTDTQYF.

V is TRBV19 and J is TRBJ1-2, with TRBD1 matching over 9 bases. V shed 8 bases and J 5 bases; nucleotides not matched to a gene: 12. CDR1 LNHDA and CDR2 SQIVND come from the germline V gene (reference sequence). The CDR3 loop spans 15 amino acids. The chain's CDR3 is CASRLGTGKGYGYTF. The CDR3 region has the DNA TGTGCCAGTCGCCTCGGGACAGGGAAGGGGTATGGCTACACCTTC.

CDR3: CASSSGTARTNEKLFF. Written as DNA, the CDR3 is TGCGCCAGCAGCTCCGGGACAGCCCGAACTAATGAAAAACTGTTTTTT. The J gene is TRBJ1-4, the V gene TRBV5-1, with TRBD1 identical over 7 bases. Germline lookup yields CDR1 SGHRS and CDR2 YFSETQ. V shed 3 bases and J 1 base; nucleotides not matched to a gene: 6. There are 16 residues in the CDR3.

V and J are TRBV29-1 and TRBJ1-1; D not certain. There are 15 residues in the CDR3. Germline V gene lookup returns CDR1 SQVTM and CDR2 ANQGSEA. The ends were cut back, 3 bases at V and 4 bases at J, with 18 bases in the middle. This chain's CDR3 is CSVEEDGLSATEAFF. Here the CDR3 DNA reads TGCAGCGTTGAGGAGGACGGTCTCTCGGCCACTGAAGCTTTCTTT.

This clone was counted between two and nine times. V and J are TRBV30 and TRBJ2-7; the D gene is possibly TRBD2 (6 bases). The CDR3 length is 12 residues. Germline CDR1 GTSNPN, CDR2 SVGIG (reference sequence). V dropped 3 bases and J dropped 6 bases, with 12 bases sitting between them. CDR3 bases: TGTGCCTGGAGGGAGGGCCCTAGCGAGCAGTACTTC. This sequence encodes CAWREGPSEQYF.

The chain combines TRBV20-1 with TRBJ2-5, with TRBD2 matching over 7 bases. Per the germline V gene, CDR1 is DFQATT and CDR2 is SNEGSKA (reference sequence). Trimming cost V 3 bases and J 3 bases; bases outside gene matches: 4. The CDR3 contains 13 residues. CDR3 in amino acids: CSASNLAEETQYF. The CDR3 nucleotides read TGCAGTGCTAGTAACCTAGCGGAAGAGACCCAGTACTTC.

This clone was recorded only once. This CDR3 is also generated by other DNA sequences in the sample. The chain uses TRBV2 and TRBJ2-2, with TRBD2 identical over 10 bases. J lost 1 base, V lost 4 bases, and 0 bases had no gene match. The CDR3 covers 15 residues. Germline V gene data show CDR1 as SNHLY and CDR2 as FYNNEI. The CDR3 coding sequence is TGTGCCAGCAGTGGGACTAGCGGGAACACCGGGGAGCTGTTTTTT. Translation: CASSGTSGNTGELFF.

The chain employs TRBV6-5 and TRBJ2-3; perhaps TRBD2 as D (6 bases). V was pared by 2 bases and J by 6 bases, with 12 bases between. This CDR3 contains 14 residues. Germline values: CDR1 MNHEY, CDR2 SVGAGI. Here the CDR3 reads CASSYRGVVDTQYF. CDR3 coding DNA: TGTGCCAGCAGTTACCGCGGGGTCGTCGATACGCAGTATTTT.

The rearrangement links TRBV5-1 to TRBJ1-1, with unresolved D. The CDR3 sequence is 15 residues long. V was clipped by 0 bases and J by 0 bases, with 9 bases between them. From germline, CDR1 is SGHRS and CDR2 YFSETQ. The DNA for the CDR3 is TGCGCCAGCAGCTTGGGACAACTTATGAACACTGAAGCTTTCTTT. Amino acid sequence: CASSLGQLMNTEAFF. Full variable domain (rest looked up from reference TRBV5-1 and TRBJ1-1): KAGVTQTPRYLIKTRGQQVTLSCSPISGHRSVSWYQQTPGQGLQFLFEYFSETQRNKGNFPGRFSGRQFSNSRSEMNVSTLELGDSALYLCASSLGQLMNTEAFFGQGTRLTVV.

The rearrangement joins TRBV4-1 to TRBJ1-4; D gene unclear. V lost 0 bases, J lost 8 bases, and 4 bases lay in between. Looked up from germline, CDR1 is MGHRA and CDR2 is YSYEKL. The CDR3 totals 12 residues. The CDR3 loop reads CASSQDEEKLFF. The CDR3 DNA reads TGCGCCAGCAGCCAAGATGAGGAAAAACTGTTTTTT.